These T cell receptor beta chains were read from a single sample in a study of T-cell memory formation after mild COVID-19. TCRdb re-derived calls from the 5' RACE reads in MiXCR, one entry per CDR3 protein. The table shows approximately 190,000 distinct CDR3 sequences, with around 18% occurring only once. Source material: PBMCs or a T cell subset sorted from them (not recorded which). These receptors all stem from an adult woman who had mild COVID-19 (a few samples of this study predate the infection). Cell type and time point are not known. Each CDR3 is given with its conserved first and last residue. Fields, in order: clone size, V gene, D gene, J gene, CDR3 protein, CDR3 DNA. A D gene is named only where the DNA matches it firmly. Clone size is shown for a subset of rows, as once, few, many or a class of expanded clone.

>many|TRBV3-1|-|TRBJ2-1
CASSRGGGKFF
TGTGCCAGCAGCCGGGGAGGGGGCAAGTTCTTC
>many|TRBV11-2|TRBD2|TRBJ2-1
CASRQLAEQYNEQFF
TGTGCCAGCAGACAACTAGCGGAACAATACAATGAGCAGTTCTTC
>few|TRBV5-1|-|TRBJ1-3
CASSSTASGNTIYF
TGCGCCAGCAGCTCCACAGCTAGTGGAAACACCATATATTTT
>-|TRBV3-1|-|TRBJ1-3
CASSDGLTLSGNTIYF
TGTGCCAGCAGCGACGGACTAACGCTCTCTGGAAACACCATATATTTT
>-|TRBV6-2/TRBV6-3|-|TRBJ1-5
CASSYAGSGNQPQHF
TGTGCCAGCAGTTATGCAGGATCAGGCAATCAGCCCCAGCATTTT
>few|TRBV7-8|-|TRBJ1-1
CASSDAFGLNTEAFF
TGTGCCAGCAGCGATGCCTTCGGGTTAAACACTGAAGCTTTCTTT
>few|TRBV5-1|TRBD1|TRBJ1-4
CASSPDRVDEKLFF
TGCGCCAGCAGTCCCGACAGGGTTGATGAAAAACTGTTTTTT
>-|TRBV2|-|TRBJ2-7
CASSEVGGYEQYF
TGTGCCAGCAGTGAAGTCGGCGGCTACGAGCAGTACTTC
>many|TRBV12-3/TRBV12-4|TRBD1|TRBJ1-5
CASTLGQGYQPQHF
TGTGCCAGCACCCTAGGACAGGGGTATCAGCCCCAGCATTTT
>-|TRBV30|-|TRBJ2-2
CAWSVAGVSGELFF
TGTGCCTGGAGTGTGGCAGGGGTGTCCGGGGAGCTGTTTTTT
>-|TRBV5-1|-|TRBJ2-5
CASSPGGRQETQYF
TGCGCCAGCAGCCCCGGCGGGCGTCAAGAGACCCAGTACTTC
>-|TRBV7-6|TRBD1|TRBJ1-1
CASSRPGQITEAFF
TGTGCCAGCAGCCGCCCGGGACAGATTACTGAAGCTTTCTTT
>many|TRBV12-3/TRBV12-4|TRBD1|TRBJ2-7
CASNSGDSTYEQYF
TGTGCCAGCAACTCTGGGGACAGCACCTACGAGCAGTACTTC
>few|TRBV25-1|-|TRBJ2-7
CASSRAKTRYEQYF
TGTGCCAGCAGCAGGGCCAAAACGCGCTACGAGCAGTACTTC
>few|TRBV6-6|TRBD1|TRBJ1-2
CASLPRGPGYTF
TGTGCCAGCCTCCCGAGGGGGCCTGGCTACACCTTC
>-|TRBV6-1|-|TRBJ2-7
CASSEYRDPYEQYF
TGTGCCAGCAGTGAATACCGGGACCCCTACGAGCAGTACTTC
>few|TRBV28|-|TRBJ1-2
CASNRQIYGYTF
TGTGCCAGCAATAGACAGATATATGGCTACACCTTC
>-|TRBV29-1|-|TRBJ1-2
CSVDGGGGGYTF
TGCAGCGTTGATGGGGGGGGGGGCGGCTACACCTTC
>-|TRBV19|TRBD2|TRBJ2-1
CASISRGESDNEQFF
TGTGCCAGTATCTCCCGGGGGGAGTCGGACAATGAGCAGTTCTTC
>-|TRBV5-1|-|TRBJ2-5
CASSRMGPQETQYF
TGCGCCAGCAGCCGGATGGGGCCTCAAGAGACCCAGTACTTC
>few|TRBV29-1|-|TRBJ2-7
CSVARTYEQYF
TGCAGCGTTGCCAGGACCTACGAGCAGTACTTC
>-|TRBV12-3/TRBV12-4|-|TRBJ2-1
CASSLETPNEQFF
TGTGCCAGCAGTTTGGAGACTCCCAATGAGCAGTTCTTC
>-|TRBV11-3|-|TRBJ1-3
CASSPESSGNTIYF
TGTGCCAGCAGCCCGGAATCCTCTGGAAACACCATATATTTT
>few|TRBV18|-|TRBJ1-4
CASSRYRDGTNEKLFF
TGTGCCAGCTCACGGTACAGGGATGGAACTAATGAAAAACTGTTTTTT
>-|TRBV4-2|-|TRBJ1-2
CASSQGGINYGYTF
TGTGCCAGCAGCCAAGGGGGCATTAACTATGGCTACACCTTC
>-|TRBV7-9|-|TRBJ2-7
CASSLDRRRLGDEQYF
TGTGCCAGCAGCTTAGACCGTCGCCGGCTGGGGGACGAGCAGTACTTC
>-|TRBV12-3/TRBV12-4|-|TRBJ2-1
CASTLGGGPSDEQFF
TGTGCCAGCACCCTTGGGGGGGGCCCATCGGATGAGCAGTTCTTC
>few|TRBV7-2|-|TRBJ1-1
CASSPSQGNTEAFF
TGTGCCAGCAGTCCTTCCCAGGGGAACACTGAAGCTTTCTTT
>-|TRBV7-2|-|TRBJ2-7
CASSLARIYYEQYF
TGTGCCAGCAGCTTAGCGCGGATATATTACGAGCAGTACTTC
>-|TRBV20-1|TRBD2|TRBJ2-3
CSALRGGTASTDTQYF
TGCAGTGCTCTTCGCGGGGGTACCGCGAGCACAGATACGCAGTATTTT
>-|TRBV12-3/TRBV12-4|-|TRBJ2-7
CASSLYSYEQYF
TGTGCCAGCAGTTTGTATTCCTACGAGCAGTACTTC
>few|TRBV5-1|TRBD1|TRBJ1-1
CASSLVIAGGSTEAFF
TGCGCCAGCAGCTTGGTAATTGCAGGGGGGTCCACTGAAGCTTTCTTT
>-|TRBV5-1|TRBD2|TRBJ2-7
CASSPREGTYEQYF
TGCGCCAGCAGCCCCCGGGAGGGAACCTACGAGCAGTACTTC
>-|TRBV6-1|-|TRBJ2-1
CASSEMGGPAEQFF
TGTGCCAGCAGTGAAATGGGGGGGCCGGCTGAGCAGTTCTTC
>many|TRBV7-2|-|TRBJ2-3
CASRLGTLDTQYF
TGTGCCAGCAGACTTGGAACTTTGGATACGCAGTATTTT
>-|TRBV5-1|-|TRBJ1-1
CASSFTGLGAGAEAFF
TGCGCCAGCAGCTTCACAGGGCTCGGAGCAGGCGCTGAAGCTTTCTTT
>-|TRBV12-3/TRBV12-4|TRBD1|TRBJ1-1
CASTESGQANTEAFF
TGTGCCAGCACCGAGTCGGGACAGGCGAACACTGAAGCTTTCTTT
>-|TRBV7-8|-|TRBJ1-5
CASSLLNPGNQPQHF
TGTGCCAGCAGCTTACTTAACCCAGGGAATCAGCCCCAGCATTTT
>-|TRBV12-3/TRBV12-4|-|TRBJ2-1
CASSALDTLTYNEQFF
TGTGCCAGCAGTGCATTGGACACCCTTACTTACAATGAGCAGTTCTTC
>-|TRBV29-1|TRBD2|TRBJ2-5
CSADGLAEETQYF
TGCAGCGCCGATGGACTAGCGGAAGAGACCCAGTACTTC
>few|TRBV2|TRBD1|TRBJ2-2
CASSADRGLVGGELFF
TGTGCCAGCAGTGCGGACAGGGGGTTGGTTGGCGGGGAGCTGTTTTTT
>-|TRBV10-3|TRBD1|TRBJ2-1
CAISRQGYNEQFF
TGTGCCATCAGTAGACAGGGTTACAATGAGCAGTTCTTC
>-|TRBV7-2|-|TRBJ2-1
CASRQTWGNRYNEQFF
TGTGCCAGCAGACAGACTTGGGGTAATCGCTACAATGAGCAGTTCTTC
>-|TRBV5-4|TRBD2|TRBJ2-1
CASSLGGVWPHEQFF
TGTGCCAGCAGCCTCGGGGGGGTGTGGCCACATGAGCAGTTCTTC
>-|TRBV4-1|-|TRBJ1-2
CASSQDPPLGGYGYTF
TGCGCCAGCAGCCAAGATCCACCCTTGGGAGGGTATGGCTACACCTTC
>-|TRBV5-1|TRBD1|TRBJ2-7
CASSWTGKMLEQYF
TGCGCCAGCAGCTGGACAGGGAAAATGCTTGAGCAGTACTTC
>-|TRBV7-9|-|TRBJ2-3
CASSPAIGSSKDTQYF
TGTGCCAGCAGCCCGGCGATTGGAAGTTCGAAAGATACGCAGTATTTT
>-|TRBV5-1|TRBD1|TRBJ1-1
CASTPDRGGTEAFF
TGCGCCAGCACACCTGACAGGGGAGGCACTGAAGCTTTCTTT
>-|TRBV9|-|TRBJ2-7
CASSADPGAAYEQYF
TGTGCCAGCAGCGCGGACCCAGGGGCGGCCTACGAGCAGTACTTC
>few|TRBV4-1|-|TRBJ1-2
CASSQDPYRVADGYTF
TGCGCCAGCAGCCAAGATCCCTACAGGGTGGCGGATGGCTACACCTTC
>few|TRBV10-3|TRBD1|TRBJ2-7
CAISDGGQAEQYF
TGTGCCATCTCGGACGGGGGACAGGCCGAGCAGTACTTC
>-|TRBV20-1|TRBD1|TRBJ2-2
CSARTGGTGELFF
TGCAGTGCTCGGACAGGGGGCACCGGGGAGCTGTTTTTT
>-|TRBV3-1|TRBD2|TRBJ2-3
CASSPGLAGGADTQYF
TGTGCCAGCAGCCCGGGACTAGCGGGAGGAGCAGATACGCAGTATTTT
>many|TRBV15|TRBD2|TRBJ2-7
CATSRVPSGEQYF
TGTGCCACCAGCAGGGTTCCTAGCGGGGAGCAGTACTTC
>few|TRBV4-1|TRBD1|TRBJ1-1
CASSQVREGARTEAFF
TGCGCCAGCAGCCAAGTTCGAGAGGGGGCGCGGACTGAAGCTTTCTTT
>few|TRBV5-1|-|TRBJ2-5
CASSSRGTQETQYF
TGCGCCAGCAGCTCTCGGGGCACTCAAGAGACCCAGTACTTC
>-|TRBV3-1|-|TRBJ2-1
CASSQDGQLLSYNEQFF
TGTGCCAGCAGCCAAGACGGGCAACTACTCTCCTACAATGAGCAGTTCTTC
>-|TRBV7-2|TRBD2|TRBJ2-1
CASSFRAGGPIAEQFF
TGTGCCAGCAGCTTCCGTGCGGGAGGGCCGATTGCTGAGCAGTTCTTC
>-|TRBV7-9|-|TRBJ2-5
CASSLQGSAAETQYF
TGTGCCAGCAGCTTGCAGGGTTCCGCAGCGGAGACCCAGTACTTC
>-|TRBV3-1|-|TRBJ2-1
CASKGELGQFF
TGTGCCAGCAAGGGGGAATTAGGGCAGTTCTTC